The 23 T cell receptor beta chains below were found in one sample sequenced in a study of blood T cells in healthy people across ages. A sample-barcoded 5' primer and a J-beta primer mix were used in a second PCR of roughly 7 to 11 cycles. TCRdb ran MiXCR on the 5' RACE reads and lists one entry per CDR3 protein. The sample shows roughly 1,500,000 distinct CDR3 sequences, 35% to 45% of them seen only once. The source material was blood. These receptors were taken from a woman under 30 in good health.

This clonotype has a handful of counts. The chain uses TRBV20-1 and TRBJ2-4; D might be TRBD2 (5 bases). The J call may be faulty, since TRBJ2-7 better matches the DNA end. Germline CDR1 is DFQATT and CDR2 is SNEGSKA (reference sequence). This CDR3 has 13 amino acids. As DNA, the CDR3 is TGCAGTGCTACGAGGACTTCGGACTACGAGCAGTACTTC. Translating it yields CSATRTSDYEQYF.

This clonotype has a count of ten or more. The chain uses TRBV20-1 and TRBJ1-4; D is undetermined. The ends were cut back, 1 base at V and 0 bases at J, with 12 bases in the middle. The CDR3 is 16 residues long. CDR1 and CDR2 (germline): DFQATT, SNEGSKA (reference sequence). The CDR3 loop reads CSARGAVIATNEKLFF. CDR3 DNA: TGCAGTGCTAGAGGGGCAGTAATCGCAACTAATGAAAAACTGTTTTTT.

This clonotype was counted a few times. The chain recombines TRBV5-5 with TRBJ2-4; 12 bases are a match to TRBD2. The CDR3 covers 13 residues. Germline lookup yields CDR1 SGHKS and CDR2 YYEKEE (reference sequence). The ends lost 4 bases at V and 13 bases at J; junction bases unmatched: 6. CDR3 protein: CASSTRLAGEQYF. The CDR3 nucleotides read TGTGCCAGCAGCACCAGACTAGCGGGGGAGCAGTACTTC. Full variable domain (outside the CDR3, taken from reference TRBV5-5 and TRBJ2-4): DAGVTQSPTHLIKTRGQQVTLRCSPISGHKSVSWYQQVLGQGPQFIFQYYEKEERGRGNFPDRFSARQFPNYSSELNVNALLLGDSALYLCASSTRLAGEQYFGAGTRLSVL.

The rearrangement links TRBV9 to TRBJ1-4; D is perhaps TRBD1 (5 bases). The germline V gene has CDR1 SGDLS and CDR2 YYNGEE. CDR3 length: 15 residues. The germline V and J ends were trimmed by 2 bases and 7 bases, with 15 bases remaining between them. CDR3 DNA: TGTGCCAGCAGCGTGGGGGACGGAATCCTTGAAAAACTGTTTTTT. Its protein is CASSVGDGILEKLFF.

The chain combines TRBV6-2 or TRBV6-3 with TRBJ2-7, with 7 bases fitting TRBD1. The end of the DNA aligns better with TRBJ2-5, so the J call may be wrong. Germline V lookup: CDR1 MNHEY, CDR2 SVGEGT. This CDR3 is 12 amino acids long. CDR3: CASATGLETQYF. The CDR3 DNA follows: TGTGCCAGCGCGACAGGGCTGGAGACCCAGTACTTC.

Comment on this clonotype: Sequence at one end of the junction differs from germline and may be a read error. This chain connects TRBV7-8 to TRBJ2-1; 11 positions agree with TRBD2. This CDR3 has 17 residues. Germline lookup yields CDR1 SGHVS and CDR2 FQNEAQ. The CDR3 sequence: CASSSAIAGGVYNEQLF. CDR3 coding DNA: TGTGCTAGCAGCTCTGCAATAGCGGGGGGGGTCTACAATGAGCAGTTATTC.

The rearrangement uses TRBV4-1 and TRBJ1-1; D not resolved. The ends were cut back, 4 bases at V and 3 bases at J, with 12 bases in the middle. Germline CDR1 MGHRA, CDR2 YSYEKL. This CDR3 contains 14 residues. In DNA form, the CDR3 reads TGCGCCAGCAGCCGGGAGGACTTTTACACTGAAGCTTTCTTT. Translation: CASSREDFYTEAFF.

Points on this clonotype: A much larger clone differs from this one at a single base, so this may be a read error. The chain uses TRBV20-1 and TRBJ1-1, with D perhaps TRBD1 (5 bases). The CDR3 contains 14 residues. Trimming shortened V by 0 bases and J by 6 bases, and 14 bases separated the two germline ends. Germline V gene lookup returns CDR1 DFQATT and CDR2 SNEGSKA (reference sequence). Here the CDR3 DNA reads TGCAGTGCTAGAGATCTGGATGGGGCGCCTGAAGCTTTCTTT. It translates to CSARDLDGAPEAFF.

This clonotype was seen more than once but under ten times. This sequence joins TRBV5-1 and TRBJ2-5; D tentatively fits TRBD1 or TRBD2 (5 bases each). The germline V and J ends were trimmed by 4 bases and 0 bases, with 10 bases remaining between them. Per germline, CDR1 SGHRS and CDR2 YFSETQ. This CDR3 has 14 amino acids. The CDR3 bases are TGCGCCAGCAGCGGGACCGGCTACCAAGAGACCCAGTACTTC. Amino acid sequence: CASSGTGYQETQYF.

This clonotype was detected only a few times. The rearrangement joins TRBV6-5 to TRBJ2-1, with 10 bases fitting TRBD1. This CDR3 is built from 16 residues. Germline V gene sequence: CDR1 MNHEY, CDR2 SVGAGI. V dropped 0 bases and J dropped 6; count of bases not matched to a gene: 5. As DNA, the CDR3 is TGTGCCAGCAGTTACTCAGACAGGGGGCCCCCCAATGAGCAGTTCTTC. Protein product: CASSYSDRGPPNEQFF.

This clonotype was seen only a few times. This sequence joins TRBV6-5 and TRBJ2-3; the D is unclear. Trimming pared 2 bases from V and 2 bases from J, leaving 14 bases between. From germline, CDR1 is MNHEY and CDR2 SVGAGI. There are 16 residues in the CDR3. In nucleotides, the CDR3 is TGTGCCAGCAGTTACGCGACCCCCCGGGTCACAGATACGCAGTATTTT. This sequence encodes CASSYATPRVTDTQYF.

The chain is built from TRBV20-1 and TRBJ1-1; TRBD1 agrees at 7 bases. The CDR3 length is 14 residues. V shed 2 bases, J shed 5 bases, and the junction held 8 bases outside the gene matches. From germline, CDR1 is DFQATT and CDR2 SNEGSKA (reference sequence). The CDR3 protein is CSARRGGAGTEAFF. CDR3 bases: TGCAGTGCTAGACGAGGGGGCGCGGGGACTGAAGCTTTCTTT.

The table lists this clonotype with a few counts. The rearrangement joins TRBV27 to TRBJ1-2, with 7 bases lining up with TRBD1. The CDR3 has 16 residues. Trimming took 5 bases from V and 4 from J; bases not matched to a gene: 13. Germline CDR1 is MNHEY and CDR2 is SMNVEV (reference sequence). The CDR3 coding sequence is TGTGCCAGCAGTCGGGCGGGGGACAGAGCCTTCTATGGCTACACCTTC. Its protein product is CASSRAGDRAFYGYTF.

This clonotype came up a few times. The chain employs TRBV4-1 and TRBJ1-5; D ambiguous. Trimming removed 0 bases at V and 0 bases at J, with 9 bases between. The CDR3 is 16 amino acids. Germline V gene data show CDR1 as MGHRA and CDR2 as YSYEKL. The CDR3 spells CASSQDLASSNQPQHF. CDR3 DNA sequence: TGCGCCAGCAGCCAAGATCTGGCCTCTAGCAATCAGCCCCAGCATTTT.

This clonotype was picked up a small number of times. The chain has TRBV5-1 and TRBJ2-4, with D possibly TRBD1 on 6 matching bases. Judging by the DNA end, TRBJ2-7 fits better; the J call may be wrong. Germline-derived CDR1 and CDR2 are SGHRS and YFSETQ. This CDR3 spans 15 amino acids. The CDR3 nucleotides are TGCGCCAGCAGGGAGATACAGGGAACGGACTACGAGCAGTACTTC. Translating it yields CASREIQGTDYEQYF.

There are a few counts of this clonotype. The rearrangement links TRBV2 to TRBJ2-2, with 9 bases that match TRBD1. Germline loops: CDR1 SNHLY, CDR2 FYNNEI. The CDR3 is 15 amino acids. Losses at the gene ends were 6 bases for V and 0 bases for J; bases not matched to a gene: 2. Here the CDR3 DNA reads TGTGCCAGCAGGGGGACAGGGACGAACACCGGGGAGCTGTTTTTT. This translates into CASRGTGTNTGELFF.

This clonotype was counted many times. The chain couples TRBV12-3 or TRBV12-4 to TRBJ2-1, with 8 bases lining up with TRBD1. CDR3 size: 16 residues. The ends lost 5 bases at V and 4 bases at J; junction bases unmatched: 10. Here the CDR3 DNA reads TGTGCCAGCAGTCCCCAAGACAGGGGCTCGTACAATGAGCAGTTCTTC. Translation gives CASSPQDRGSYNEQFF.

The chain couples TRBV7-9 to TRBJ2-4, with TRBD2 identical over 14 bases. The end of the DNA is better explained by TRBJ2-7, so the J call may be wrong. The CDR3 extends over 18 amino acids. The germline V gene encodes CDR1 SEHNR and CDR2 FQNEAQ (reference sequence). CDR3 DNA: TGTGCCAGCAGCTTTGGGACTAGCGGGAGAGGGGGGTCCTACGAGCAGTACTTC. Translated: CASSFGTSGRGGSYEQYF.

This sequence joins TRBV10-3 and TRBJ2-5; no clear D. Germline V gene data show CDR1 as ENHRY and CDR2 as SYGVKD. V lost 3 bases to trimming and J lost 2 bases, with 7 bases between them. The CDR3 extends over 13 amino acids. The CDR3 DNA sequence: TGTGCCATCAGTGACCACCAGCAAGAGACCCAGTACTTC. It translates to CAISDHQQETQYF.

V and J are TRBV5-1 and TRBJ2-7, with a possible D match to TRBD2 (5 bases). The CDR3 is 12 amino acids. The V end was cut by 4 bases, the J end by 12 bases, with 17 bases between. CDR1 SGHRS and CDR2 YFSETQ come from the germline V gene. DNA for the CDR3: TGCGCCAGCAGCGCGGGCCCGGACCCCTGGTACTTC. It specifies CASSAGPDPWYF.

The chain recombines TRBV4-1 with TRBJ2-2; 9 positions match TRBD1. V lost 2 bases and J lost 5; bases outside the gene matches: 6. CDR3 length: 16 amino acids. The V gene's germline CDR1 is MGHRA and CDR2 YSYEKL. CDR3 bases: TGCGCCAGCAGCCAAAAGAGGGACAGGGCGACCGGGGAGCTGTTTTTT. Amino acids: CASSQKRDRATGELFF.

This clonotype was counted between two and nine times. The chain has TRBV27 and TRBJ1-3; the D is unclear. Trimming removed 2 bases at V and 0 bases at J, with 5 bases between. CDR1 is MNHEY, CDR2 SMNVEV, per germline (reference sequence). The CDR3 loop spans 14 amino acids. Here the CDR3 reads CASSLTYSGNTIYF. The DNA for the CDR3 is TGTGCCAGCAGTTTAACCTACTCTGGAAACACCATATATTTT.

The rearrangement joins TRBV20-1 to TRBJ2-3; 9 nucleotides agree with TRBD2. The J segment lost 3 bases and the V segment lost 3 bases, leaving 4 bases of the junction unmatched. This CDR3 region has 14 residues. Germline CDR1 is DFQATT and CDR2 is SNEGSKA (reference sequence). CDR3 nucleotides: TGCAGTGCTAGGGCGGGAGGGCAGACAGATACGCAGTATTTT. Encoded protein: CSARAGGQTDTQYF.